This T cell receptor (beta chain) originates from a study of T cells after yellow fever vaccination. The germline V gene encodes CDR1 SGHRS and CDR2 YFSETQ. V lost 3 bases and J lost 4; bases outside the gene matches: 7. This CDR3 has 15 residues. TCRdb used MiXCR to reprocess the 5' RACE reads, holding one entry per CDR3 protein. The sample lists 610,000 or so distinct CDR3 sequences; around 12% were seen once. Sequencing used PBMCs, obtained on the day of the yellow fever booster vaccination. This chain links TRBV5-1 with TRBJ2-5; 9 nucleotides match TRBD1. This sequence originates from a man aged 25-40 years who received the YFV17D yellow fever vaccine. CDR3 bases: TGCGCCAGCAGCTGGGGGACAGGGACCCCAGAGACCCAGTACTTC. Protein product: CASSWGTGTPETQYF.